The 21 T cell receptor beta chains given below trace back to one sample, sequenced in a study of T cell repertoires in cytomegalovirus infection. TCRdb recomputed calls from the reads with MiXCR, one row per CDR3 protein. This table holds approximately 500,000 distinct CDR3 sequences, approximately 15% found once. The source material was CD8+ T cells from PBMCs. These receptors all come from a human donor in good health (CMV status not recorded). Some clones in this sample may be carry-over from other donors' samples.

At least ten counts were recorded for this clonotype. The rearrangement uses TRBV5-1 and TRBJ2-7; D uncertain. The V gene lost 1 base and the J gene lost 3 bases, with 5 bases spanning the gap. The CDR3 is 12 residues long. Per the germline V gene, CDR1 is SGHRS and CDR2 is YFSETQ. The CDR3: CASSLTDYEQYF. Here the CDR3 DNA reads TGCGCCAGCAGCTTGACAGACTACGAGCAGTACTTC.

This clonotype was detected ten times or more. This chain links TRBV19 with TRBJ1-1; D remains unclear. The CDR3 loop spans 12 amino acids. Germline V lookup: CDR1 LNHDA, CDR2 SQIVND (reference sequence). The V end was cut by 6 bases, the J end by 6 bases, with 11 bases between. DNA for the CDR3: TGTGCCAGTAGCCCAGGACGGGCTGAAGCTTTCTTT. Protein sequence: CASSPGRAEAFF.

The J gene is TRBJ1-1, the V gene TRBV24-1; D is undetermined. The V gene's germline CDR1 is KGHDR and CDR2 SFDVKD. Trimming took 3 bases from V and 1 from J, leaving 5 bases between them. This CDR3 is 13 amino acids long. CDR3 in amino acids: CATSDRWNTEAFF. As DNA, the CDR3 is TGTGCCACCAGTGATCGGTGGAACACTGAAGCTTTCTTT.

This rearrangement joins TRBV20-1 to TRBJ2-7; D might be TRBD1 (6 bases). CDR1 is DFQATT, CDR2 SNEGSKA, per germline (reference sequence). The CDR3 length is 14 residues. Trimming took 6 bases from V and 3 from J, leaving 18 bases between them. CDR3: CSAVRQAFFYEQYF. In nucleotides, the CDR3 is TGCAGTGCCGTTCGACAGGCCTTCTTCTACGAGCAGTACTTC.

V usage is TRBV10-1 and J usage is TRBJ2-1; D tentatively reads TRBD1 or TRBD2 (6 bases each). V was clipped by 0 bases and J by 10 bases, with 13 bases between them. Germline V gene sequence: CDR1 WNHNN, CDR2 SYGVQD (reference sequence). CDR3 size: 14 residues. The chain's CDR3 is CASSESRGAREQFF. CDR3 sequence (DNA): TGCGCCAGCAGTGAGTCGAGGGGGGCCCGGGAGCAGTTCTTC.

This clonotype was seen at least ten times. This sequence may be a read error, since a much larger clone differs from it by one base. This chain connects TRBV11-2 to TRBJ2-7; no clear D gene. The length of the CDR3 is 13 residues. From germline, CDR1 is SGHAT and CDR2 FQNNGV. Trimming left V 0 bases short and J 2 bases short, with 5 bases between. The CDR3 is CASSLEQTYEQYF. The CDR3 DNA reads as TGTGCCAGCAGCTTAGAACAGACCTACGAGCAGTACTTC.

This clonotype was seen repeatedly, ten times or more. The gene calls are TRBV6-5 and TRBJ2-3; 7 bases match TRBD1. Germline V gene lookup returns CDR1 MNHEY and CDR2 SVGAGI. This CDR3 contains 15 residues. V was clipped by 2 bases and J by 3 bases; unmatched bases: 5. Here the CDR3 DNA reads TGTGCCAGCAGTTACAAGGGCAGGGGGACAGATACGCAGTATTTT. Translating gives CASSYKGRGTDTQYF.

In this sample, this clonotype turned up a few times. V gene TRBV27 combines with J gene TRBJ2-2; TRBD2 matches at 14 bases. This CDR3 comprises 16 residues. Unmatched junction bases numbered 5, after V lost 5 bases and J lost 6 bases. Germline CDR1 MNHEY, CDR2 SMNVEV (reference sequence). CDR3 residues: CASSPGTSGGAGELFF. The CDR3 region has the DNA TGTGCCAGCAGTCCTGGGACTAGCGGGGGTGCCGGGGAGCTGTTTTTT.

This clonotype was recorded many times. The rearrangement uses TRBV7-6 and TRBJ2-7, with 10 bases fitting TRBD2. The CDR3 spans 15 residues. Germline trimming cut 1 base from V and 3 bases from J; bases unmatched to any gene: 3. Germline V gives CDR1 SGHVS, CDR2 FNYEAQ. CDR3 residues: CASSLEASGGYEQYF. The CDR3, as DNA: TGTGCCAGCAGCTTAGAGGCTAGCGGGGGCTACGAGCAGTACTTC.

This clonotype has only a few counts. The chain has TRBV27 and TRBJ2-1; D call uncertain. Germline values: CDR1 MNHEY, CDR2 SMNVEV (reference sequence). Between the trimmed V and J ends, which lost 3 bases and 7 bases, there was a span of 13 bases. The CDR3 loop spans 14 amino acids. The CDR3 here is CASSFLGPGNEQFF. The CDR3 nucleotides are TGTGCCAGCAGTTTCCTAGGCCCCGGGAATGAGCAGTTCTTC.

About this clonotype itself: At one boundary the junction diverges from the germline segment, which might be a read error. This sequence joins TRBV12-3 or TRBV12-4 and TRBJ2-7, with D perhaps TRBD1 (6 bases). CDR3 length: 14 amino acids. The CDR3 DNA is TGTGCTAGCAGCTCCGGACAGTTGGCCTACGAGCAGTACTTC. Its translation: CASSSGQLAYEQYF.

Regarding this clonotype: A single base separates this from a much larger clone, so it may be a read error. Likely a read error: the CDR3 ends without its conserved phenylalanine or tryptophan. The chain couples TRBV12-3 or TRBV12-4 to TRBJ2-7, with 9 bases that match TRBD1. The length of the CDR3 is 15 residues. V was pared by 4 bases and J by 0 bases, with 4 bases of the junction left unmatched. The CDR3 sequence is CASSSRQGVSYEQYL. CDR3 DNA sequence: TGTGCCAGCAGTTCCCGACAGGGGGTCTCCTACGAGCAGTACTTA.

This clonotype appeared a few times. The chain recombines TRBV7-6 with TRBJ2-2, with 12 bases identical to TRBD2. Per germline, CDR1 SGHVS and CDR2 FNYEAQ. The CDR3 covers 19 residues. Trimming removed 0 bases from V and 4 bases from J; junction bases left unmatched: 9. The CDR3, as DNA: TGTGCCAGCAGCTTAGCGACTAGCGGGAGATTGGAGAGCACCGGGGAGCTGTTTTTT. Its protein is CASSLATSGRLESTGELFF.

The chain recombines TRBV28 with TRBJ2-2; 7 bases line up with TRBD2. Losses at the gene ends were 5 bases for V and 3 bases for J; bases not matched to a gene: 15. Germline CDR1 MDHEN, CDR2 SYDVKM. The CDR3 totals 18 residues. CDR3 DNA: TGTGCCAGCAGTCCACTTCCCTTGGCGGGAGCGTACACCGGGGAGCTGTTTTTT. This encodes CASSPLPLAGAYTGELFF.

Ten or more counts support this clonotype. As DNA, the CDR3 is TGTGCCAGCAGCCCCCCCGGGACATTACCCTACGAGCAGTACTTC. Its protein is CASSPPGTLPYEQYF. The V gene is TRBV7-9, the J gene TRBJ2-7; possible D gene TRBD1, 6 bases. V lost 5 bases and J 2 bases, leaving 16 bases between the germline ends. The germline V gene encodes CDR1 SEHNR and CDR2 FQNEAQ (reference sequence). This CDR3 has 15 residues.

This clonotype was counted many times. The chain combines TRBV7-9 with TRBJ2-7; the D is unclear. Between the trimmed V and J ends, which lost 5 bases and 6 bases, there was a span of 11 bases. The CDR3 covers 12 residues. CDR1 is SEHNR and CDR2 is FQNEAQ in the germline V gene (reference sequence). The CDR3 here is CASSITPSEQYF. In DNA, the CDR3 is TGTGCCAGCAGCATTACACCAAGCGAGCAGTACTTC.

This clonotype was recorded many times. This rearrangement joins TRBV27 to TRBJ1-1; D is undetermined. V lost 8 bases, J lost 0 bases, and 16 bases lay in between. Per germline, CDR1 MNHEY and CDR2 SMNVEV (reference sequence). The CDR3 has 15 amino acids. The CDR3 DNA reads TGTGCCAGCTTTGCAAGAAGGCGGCTGAACACTGAAGCTTTCTTT. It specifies CASFARRRLNTEAFF.

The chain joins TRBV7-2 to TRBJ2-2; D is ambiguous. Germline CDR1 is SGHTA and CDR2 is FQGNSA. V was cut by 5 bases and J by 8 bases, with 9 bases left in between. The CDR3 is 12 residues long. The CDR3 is CASSPFVGELFF. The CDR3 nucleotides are TGTGCCAGCAGCCCGTTCGTAGGGGAGCTGTTTTTT.

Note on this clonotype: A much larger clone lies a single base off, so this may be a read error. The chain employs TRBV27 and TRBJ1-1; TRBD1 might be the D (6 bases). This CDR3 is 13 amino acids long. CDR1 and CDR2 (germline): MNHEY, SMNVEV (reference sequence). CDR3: CSSSPGVANEAFF. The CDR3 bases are TGTTCCAGCAGTCCAGGGGTGGCAAATGAAGCTTTCTTT.

The chain's CDR3 is CASSRQGISTNEKLFF. CDR3 DNA sequence: TGTGCCAGCAGTAGACAGGGGATCTCAACTAATGAAAAACTGTTTTTT. The chain joins TRBV28 to TRBJ1-4; 8 bases agree with TRBD1. Germline V gene data show CDR1 as MDHEN and CDR2 as SYDVKM. This CDR3 comprises 16 residues. V dropped 5 bases and J dropped 0; count of bases not matched to a gene: 5.

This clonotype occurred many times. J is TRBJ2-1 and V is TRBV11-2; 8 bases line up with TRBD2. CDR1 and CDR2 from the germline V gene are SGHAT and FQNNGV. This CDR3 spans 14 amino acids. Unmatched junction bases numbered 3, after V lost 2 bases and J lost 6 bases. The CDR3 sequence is CASSLPGGPNEQFF. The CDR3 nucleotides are TGTGCCAGCAGCTTACCGGGGGGGCCCAATGAGCAGTTCTTC. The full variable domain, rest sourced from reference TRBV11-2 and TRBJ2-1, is EAGVAQSPRYKIIEKRQSVAFWCNPISGHATLYWYQQILGQGPKLLIQFQNNGVVDDSQLPKDRFSAERLKGVDSTLKIQPAKLEDSAVYLCASSLPGGPNEQFFGPGTRLTVL.